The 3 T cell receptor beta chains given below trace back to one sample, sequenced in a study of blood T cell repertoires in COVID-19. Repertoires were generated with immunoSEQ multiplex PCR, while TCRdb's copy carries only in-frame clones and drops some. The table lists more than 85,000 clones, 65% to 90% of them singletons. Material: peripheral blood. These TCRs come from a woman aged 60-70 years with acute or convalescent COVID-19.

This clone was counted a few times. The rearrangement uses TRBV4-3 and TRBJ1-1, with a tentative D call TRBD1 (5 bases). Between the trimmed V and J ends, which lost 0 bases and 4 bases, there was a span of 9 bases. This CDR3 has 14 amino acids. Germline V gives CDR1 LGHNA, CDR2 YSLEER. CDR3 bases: TGCGCCAGCAGCCAAGATTTTAGGGGCACTGAAGCTTTCTTT. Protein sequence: CASSQDFRGTEAFF.

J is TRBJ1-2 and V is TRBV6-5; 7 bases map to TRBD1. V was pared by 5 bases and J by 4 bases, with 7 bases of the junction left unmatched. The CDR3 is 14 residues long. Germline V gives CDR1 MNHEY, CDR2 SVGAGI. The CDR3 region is CASSPRDRGYGYTF. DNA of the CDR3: TGTGCCAGCAGTCCAAGGGACAGAGGCTATGGCTACACCTTC.

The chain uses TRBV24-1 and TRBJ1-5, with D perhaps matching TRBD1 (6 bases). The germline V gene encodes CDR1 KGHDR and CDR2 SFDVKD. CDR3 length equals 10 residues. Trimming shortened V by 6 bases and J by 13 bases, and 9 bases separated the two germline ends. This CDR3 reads CATSFDRQHF. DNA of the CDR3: TGTGCCACCAGTTTCGACAGGCAGCATTTT.